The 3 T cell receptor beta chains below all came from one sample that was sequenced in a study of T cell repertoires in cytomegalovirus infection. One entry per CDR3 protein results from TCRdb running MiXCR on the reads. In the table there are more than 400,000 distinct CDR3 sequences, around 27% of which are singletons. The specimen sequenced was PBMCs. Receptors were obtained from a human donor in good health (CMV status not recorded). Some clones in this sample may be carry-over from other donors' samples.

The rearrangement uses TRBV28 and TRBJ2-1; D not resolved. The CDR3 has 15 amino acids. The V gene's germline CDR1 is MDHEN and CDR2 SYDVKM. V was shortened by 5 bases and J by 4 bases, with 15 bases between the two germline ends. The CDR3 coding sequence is TGTGCCAGCAGTCCCCTAGAGGAATTTTACAATGAGCAGTTCTTC. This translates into CASSPLEEFYNEQFF.

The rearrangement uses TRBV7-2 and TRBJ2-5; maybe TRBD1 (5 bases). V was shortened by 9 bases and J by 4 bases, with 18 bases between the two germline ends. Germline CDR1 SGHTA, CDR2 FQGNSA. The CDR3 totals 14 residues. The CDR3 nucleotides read TGTGCCAGTTCCCAGACCGGAAGGGGAGAGACCCAGTACTTC. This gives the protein CASSQTGRGETQYF. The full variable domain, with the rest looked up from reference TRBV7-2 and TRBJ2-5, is GAGVSQSPSNKVTEKGKDVELRCDPISGHTALYWYRQSLGQGLEFLIYFQGNSAPDKSGLPSDRFSAERTGGSVSTLTIQRTQQEDSAVYLCASSQTGRGETQYFGPGTRLLVL.

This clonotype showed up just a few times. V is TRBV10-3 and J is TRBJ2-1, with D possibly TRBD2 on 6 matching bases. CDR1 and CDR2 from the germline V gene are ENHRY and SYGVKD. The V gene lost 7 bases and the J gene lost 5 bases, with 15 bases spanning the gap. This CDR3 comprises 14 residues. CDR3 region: CAIKPGVTNNEQFF. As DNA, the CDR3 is TGTGCCATCAAACCGGGAGTGACAAACAATGAGCAGTTCTTC.